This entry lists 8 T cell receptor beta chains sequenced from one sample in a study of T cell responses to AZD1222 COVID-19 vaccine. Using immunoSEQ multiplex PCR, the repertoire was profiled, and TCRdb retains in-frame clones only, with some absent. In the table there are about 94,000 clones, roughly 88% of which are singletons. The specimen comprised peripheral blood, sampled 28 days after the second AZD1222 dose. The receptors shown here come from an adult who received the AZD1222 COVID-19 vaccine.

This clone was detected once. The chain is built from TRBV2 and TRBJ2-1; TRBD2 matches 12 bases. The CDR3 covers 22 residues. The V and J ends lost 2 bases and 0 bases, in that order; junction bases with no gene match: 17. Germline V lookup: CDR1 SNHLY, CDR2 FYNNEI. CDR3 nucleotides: TGTGCCAGCAGTGAACCCCGTACCCTAGCGGGAGGGCCTCAGAGCTCCTACAATGAGCAGTTCTTC. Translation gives CASSEPRTLAGGPQSSYNEQFF.

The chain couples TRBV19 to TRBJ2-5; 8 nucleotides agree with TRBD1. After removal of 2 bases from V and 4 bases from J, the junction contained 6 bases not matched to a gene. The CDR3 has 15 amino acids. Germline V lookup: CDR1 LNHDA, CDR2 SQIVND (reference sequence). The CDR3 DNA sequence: TGTGCCAGTAGTATACGCGGACAGGGAGTAGAGACCCAGTACTTC. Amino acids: CASSIRGQGVETQYF.

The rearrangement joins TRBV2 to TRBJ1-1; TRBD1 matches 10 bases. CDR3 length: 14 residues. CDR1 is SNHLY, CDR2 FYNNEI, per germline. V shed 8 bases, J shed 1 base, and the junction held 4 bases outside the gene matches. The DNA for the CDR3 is TGTGCCAGCGAATGGGACAGGGGGAACACTGAAGCTTTCTTT. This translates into CASEWDRGNTEAFF.

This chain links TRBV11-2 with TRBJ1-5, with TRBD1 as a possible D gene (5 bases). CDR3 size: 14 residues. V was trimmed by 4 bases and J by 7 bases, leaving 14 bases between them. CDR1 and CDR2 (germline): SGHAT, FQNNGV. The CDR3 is CASSSDGGNQPQHF. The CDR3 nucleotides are TGTGCCAGCAGCTCCGACGGGGGGAACCAGCCCCAGCATTTT. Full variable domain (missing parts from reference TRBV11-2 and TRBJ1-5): EAGVAQSPRYKIIEKRQSVAFWCNPISGHATLYWYQQILGQGPKLLIQFQNNGVVDDSQLPKDRFSAERLKGVDSTLKIQPAKLEDSAVYLCASSSDGGNQPQHFGDGTRLSIL.

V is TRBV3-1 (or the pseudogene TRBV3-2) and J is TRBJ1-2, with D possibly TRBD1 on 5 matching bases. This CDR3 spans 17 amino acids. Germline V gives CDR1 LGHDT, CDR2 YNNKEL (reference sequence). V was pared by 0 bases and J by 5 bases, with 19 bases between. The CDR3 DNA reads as TGTGCCAGCAGCCAAGATTATAGGGCAGGGACCCCTTATGGCTACACCTTC. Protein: CASSQDYRAGTPYGYTF.

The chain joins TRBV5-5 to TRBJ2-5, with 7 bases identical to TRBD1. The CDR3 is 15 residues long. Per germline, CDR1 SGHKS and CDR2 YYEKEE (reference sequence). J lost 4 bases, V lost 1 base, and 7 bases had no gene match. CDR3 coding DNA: TGTGCCAGCAGCTTGTCAATCCCAGGGGGAGAGACCCAGTACTTC. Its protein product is CASSLSIPGGETQYF.

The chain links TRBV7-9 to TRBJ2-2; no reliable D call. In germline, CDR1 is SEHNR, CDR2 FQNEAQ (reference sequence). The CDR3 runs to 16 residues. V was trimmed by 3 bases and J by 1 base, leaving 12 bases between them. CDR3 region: CASSFVPTENTGELFF. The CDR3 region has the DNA TGTGCCAGCAGCTTCGTTCCGACGGAGAACACCGGGGAGCTGTTTTTT.

The CDR3 sequence is CASSSTGNQPQHF. The CDR3 DNA reads TGTGCCAGCAGTAGTACAGGGAATCAGCCCCAGCATTTT. This sequence joins TRBV12-3 or TRBV12-4 and TRBJ1-5; the D gene is possibly TRBD1 (6 bases). The V end lost 5 bases, the J end lost 4 bases, and 9 bases lay between the germline ends. The CDR3 extends over 13 amino acids.